The 6 T cell receptor beta chains presented below share a single source sample, sequenced in a study of T cell responses to AZD1222 COVID-19 vaccine (dated by TCRdb to about 2021). What this sample's time point label stands for: baseline before first vaccination. Library preparation employed the immunoSEQ multiplex PCR assay. The table was pulled from immuneACCESS by TCRdb, which kept in-frame rearrangements only. Such tables lose some clones; where checked, under half of the loss comes from unresolved V genes, and the rest has no known cause. Across this sample there are about 110,000 clones, with roughly four fifths seen only once. Less than 5% of the sample belongs to the ten largest clones. The sample here was peripheral blood, taken on day 0 of AZD1222 vaccination. Source of these receptors: an adult in good health.

The chain employs TRBV15 and TRBJ2-1, with D perhaps given as TRBD1 or TRBD2 (5 bases each). CDR3 length: 13 residues. Trimming removed 8 bases at V and 10 bases at J, with 18 bases between. The germline V gene encodes CDR1 LNHNV and CDR2 YYDKDF (reference sequence). The CDR3 DNA follows: TGTGCCACCTACCGGGACGGAGAGAGGGAGCAGTTCTTC. It is translated as CATYRDGEREQFF. The whole variable domain, filled in from reference TRBV15 and TRBJ2-1, reads DAMVIQNPRYQVTQFGKPVTLSCSQTLNHNVMYWYQQKSSQAPKLLFHYYDKDFNNEADTPDNFQSRRPNTSFCFLDIRSPGLGDTAMYLCATYRDGEREQFFGPGTRLTVL.

The chain couples TRBV7-7 to TRBJ1-5; D is unresolved. V was shortened by 3 bases and J by 4 bases, with 10 bases between the two germline ends. The CDR3 covers 14 residues. Looked up from germline, CDR1 is SSHAT and CDR2 is FNYEAQ (reference sequence). The CDR3 bases are TGTGCCAGCAGCTTCCCCGGGAGGAATCAGCCCCAGCATTTT. Protein sequence: CASSFPGRNQPQHF. Variable domain in full (rest from reference TRBV7-7 and TRBJ1-5): GAGVSQSPRYKVTKRGQDVTLRCDPISSHATLYWYQQALGQGPEFLTYFNYEAQPDKSGLPSDRFSAERPEGSISTLTIQRTEQRDSAMYRCASSFPGRNQPQHFGDGTRLSIL.

The rearrangement joins TRBV6-5 to TRBJ2-1; no clear D. Between the trimmed V and J ends, which lost 0 bases and 5 bases, there was a span of 8 bases. This CDR3 has 14 amino acids. CDR1 and CDR2 (germline): MNHEY, SVGAGI. CDR3 region: CASSYSGSNNEQFF. CDR3 sequence (DNA): TGTGCCAGCAGTTACTCGGGGTCCAACAATGAGCAGTTCTTC.

The V gene is TRBV10-2, the J gene TRBJ2-6, with 7 bases identical to TRBD1. Germline V gene sequence: CDR1 WSHSY, CDR2 SAAADI. This CDR3 is 19 amino acids long. Trimming removed 2 bases from V and 0 bases from J; junction bases left unmatched: 10. As DNA, the CDR3 is TGCGCCAGCAGTGAGGCAGTCGGGACAGCTAACTCTGGGGCCAACGTCCTGACTTTC. Its protein is CASSEAVGTANSGANVLTF.

This clone was counted only a few times. V is TRBV3-1 (or the pseudogene TRBV3-2) and J is TRBJ1-2, with D possibly TRBD1 on 6 matching bases. Trimming removed 4 bases at V and 2 bases at J, with 14 bases between. CDR3 size: 15 residues. Germline CDR1 and CDR2: LGHDT and YNNKEL (reference sequence). The CDR3 reads CASSLRQERNYGYTF. Here the CDR3 DNA reads TGTGCCAGCAGCCTTAGACAGGAAAGGAACTATGGCTACACCTTC.

The chain carries TRBV25-1 and TRBJ1-4; D is perhaps TRBD1 (5 bases). The germline gives CDR1 MGHDK, CDR2 SYGVNS. CDR3 length: 13 residues. V lost 2 bases to trimming and J lost 8 bases, with 9 bases between them. The CDR3 DNA sequence: TGTGCCAGCAGTGAAGAGGGGTGGGAAAAACTGTTTTTT. Encoded protein: CASSEEGWEKLFF.